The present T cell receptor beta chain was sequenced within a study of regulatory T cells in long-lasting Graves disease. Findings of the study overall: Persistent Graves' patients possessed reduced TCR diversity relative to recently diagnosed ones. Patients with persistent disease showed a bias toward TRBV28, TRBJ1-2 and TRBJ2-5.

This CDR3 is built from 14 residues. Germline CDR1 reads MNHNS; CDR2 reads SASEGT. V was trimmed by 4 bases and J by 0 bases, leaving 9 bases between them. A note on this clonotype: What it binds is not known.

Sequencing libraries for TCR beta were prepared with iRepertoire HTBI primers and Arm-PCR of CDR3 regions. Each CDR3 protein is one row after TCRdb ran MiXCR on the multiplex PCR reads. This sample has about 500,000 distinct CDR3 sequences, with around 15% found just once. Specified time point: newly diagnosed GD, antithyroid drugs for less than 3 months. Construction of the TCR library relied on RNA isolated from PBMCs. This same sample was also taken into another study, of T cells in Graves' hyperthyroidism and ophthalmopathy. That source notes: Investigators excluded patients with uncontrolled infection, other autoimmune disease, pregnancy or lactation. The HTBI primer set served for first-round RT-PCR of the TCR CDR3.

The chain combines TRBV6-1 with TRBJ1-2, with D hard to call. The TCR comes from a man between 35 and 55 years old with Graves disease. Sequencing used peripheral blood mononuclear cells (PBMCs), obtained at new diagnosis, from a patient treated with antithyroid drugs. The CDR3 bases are TGTGCCAGCAGTGGGGCCTTCTCTAACTATGGCTACACCTTC. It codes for CASSGAFSNYGYTF.